This entry features one T cell receptor (beta chain) sequence. Its antigen is unidentified. The V gene lost 7 bases and the J gene lost 6 bases, with 16 bases spanning the gap. Per germline, CDR1 SNHLY and CDR2 FYNNEI. This CDR3 contains 14 residues. The data derive from a study of identical twins. General study results and limits: Insertions were fewer in abundant cord blood beta clonotypes, whereas memory repertoires showed none of this pattern.

TCRdb passed the 5' RACE reads through MiXCR, listing each CDR3 protein once. This table has approximately 600,000 distinct CDR3 sequences, roughly 9.5% appearing once. Another study also made use of these data, one on yellow fever vaccine responses in identical twins.

The origin of this receptor is a woman in her late teens or twenties in good health. Sequenced: PBMCs. The chain couples TRBV2 to TRBJ2-1; weak D call: TRBD2 (5 bases). The chain's CDR3 is CASTRTLPTNEQFF. The DNA for the CDR3 is TGTGCCAGCACCCGGACTCTACCGACCAATGAGCAGTTCTTC.